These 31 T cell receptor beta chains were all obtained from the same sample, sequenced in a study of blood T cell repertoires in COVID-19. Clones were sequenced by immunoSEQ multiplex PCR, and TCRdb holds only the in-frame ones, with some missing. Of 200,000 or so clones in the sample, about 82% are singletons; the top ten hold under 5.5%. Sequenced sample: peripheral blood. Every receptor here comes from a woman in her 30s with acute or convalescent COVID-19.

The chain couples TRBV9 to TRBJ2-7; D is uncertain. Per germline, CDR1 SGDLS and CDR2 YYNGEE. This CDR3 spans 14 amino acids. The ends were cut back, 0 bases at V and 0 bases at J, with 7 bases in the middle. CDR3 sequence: CASSVVPSSYEQYF. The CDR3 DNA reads TGTGCCAGCAGCGTAGTTCCGAGCTCCTACGAGCAGTACTTC.

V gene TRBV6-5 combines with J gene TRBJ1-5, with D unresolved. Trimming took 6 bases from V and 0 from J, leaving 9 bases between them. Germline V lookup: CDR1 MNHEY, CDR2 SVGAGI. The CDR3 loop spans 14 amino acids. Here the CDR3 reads CASSPGISNQPQHF. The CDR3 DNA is TGTGCCAGCAGCCCCGGGATTAGCAATCAGCCCCAGCATTTT.

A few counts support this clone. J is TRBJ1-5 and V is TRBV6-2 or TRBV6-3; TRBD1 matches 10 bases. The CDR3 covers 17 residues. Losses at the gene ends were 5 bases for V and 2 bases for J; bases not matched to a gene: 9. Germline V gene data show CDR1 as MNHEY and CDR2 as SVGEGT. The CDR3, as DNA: TGTGCCAGCAGTATGGGTATGGGGACAGGGGGCAATCAGCCCCAGCATTTT. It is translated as CASSMGMGTGGNQPQHF.

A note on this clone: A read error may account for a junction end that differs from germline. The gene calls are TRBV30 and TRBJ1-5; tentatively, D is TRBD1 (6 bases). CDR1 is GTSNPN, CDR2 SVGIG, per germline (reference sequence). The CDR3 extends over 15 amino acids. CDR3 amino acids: CAWSPGGGGKQPQHF. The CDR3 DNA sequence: TGTGCCTGGAGCCCCGGTGGGGGGGGCAAACAGCCCCAGCATTTT.

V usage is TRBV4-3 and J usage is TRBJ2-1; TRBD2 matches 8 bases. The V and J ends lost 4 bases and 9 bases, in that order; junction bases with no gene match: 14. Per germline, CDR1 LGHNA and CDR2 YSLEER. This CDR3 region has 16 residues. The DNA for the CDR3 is TGCGCCAGCAGCCCCACGGGAGCGGGAGTCGGGGTTGAGCAGTTCTTC. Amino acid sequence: CASSPTGAGVGVEQFF.

CDR3 nucleotides: TGTGCCAGCAGTTTCAGGGGACCCGGGGAGCTGTTTTTT. This encodes CASSFRGPGELFF. V and J are TRBV12-3 or TRBV12-4 and TRBJ2-2; possibly TRBD1 for D (6 bases). The ends were cut back, 3 bases at V and 6 bases at J, with 8 bases in the middle. This CDR3 comprises 13 residues.

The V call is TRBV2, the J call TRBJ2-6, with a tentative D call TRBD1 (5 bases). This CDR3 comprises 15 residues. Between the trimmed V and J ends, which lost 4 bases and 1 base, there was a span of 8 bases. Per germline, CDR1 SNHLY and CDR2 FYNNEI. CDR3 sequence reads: CASSVSGSGANVLTF. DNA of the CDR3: TGTGCCAGCAGTGTGTCAGGGTCTGGGGCCAACGTCCTGACTTTC.

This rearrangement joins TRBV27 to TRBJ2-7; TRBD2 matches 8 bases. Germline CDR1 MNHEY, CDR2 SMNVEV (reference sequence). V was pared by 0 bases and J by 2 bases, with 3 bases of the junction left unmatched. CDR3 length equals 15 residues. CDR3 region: CASSLSLGLAYEQYF. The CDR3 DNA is TGTGCCAGCAGTTTATCGTTGGGACTAGCCTACGAGCAGTACTTC.

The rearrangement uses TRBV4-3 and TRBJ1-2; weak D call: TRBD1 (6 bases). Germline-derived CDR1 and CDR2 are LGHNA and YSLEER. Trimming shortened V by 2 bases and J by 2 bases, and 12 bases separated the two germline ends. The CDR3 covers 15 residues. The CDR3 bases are TGCGCCAGCAGCCAATCAAGGACAGCCAACTATGGCTACACCTTC. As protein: CASSQSRTANYGYTF.

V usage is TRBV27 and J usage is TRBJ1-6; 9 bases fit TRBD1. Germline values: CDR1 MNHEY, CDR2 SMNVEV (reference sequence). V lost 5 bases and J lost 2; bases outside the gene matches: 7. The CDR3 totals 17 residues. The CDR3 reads CASSVLTGGAYNSPLHF. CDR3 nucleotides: TGTGCCAGCAGTGTATTGACAGGGGGGGCCTATAATTCACCCCTCCACTTT.

The CDR3 DNA reads TGTGCCAGCTCACCCGGGGGGCTGGAGCCCCAGCATTTT. Translation gives CASSPGGLEPQHF. V and J are TRBV18 and TRBJ1-5; maybe TRBD1 (6 bases). Trimming cost V 3 bases and J 8 bases, with 11 bases left between them. This CDR3 spans 13 amino acids. Germline V lookup: CDR1 KGHSH, CDR2 LQKENI.

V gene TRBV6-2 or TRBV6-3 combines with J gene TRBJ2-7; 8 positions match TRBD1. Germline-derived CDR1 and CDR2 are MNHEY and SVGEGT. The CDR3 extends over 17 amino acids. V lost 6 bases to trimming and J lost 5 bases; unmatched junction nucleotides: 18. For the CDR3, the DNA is TGTGCCAGCAGCCTATTTGCCCGTGGGACAGGTCTCAACGAGCAGTACTTC. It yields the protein CASSLFARGTGLNEQYF.

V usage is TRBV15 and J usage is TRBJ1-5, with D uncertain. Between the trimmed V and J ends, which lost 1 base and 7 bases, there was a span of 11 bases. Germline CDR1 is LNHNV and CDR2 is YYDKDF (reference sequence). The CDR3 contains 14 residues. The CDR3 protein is CATSRGGDRQPQHF. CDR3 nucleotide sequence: TGTGCCACCAGCAGAGGCGGGGATCGGCAGCCCCAGCATTTT.

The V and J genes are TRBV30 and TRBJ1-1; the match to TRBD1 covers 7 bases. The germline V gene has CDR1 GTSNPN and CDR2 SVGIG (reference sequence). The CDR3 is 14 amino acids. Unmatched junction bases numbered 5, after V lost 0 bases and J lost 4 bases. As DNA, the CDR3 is TGTGCCTGGAGTGTAGGGACAGTTTCCACTGAAGCTTTCTTT. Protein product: CAWSVGTVSTEAFF.

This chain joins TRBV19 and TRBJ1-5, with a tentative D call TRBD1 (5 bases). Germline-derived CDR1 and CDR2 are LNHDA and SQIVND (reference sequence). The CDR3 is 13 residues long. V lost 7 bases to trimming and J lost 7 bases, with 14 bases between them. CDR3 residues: CASNKGVGQPQHF. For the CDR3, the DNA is TGTGCCAGTAACAAAGGGGTGGGACAGCCCCAGCATTTT.

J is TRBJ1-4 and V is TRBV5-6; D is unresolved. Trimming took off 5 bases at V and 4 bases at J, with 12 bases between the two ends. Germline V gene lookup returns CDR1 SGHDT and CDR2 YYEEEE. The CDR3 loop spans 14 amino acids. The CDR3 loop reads CASSTDMNNEKLFF. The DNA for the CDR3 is TGTGCCAGCAGTACCGACATGAATAATGAAAAACTGTTTTTT.

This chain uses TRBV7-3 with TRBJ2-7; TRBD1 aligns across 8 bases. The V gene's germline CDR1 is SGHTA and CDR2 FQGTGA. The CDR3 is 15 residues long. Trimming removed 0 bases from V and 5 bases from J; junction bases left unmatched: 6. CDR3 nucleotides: TGTGCCAGCAGCTTAACCGCGGACAGGGTTGACGAGCAGTACTTC. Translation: CASSLTADRVDEQYF.

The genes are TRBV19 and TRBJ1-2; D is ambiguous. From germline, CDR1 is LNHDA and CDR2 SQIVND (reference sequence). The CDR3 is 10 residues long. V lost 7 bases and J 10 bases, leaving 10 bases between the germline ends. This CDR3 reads CASMGASYTF. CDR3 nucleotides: TGTGCCAGTATGGGCGCTTCCTACACCTTC.

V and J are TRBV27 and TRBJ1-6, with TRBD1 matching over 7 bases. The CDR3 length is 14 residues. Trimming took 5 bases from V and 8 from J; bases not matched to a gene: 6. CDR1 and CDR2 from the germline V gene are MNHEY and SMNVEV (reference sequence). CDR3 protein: CASSATGVDSPLHF. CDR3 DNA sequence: TGTGCCAGCAGTGCCACAGGGGTAGATTCACCCCTCCACTTT.

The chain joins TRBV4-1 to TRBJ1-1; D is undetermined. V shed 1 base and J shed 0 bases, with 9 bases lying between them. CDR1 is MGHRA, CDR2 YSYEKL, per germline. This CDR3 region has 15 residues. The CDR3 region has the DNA TGCGCCAGCAGCCAAGGCGGAGTCATGAACACTGAAGCTTTCTTT. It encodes CASSQGGVMNTEAFF.

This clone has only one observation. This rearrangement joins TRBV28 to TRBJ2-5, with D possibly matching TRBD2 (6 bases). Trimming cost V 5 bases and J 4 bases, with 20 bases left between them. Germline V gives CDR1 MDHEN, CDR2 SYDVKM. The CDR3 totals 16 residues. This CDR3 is CASSTPQEAGRETQYF. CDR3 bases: TGTGCCAGCAGTACCCCTCAGGAGGCGGGAAGAGAGACCCAGTACTTC.

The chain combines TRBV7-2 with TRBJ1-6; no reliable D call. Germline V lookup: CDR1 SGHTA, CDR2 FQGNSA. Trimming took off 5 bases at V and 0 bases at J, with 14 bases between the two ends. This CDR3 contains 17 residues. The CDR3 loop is CASSPDFSRSYNSPLHF. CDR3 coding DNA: TGTGCCAGCAGCCCAGACTTTAGCCGCTCCTATAATTCACCCCTCCACTTT.

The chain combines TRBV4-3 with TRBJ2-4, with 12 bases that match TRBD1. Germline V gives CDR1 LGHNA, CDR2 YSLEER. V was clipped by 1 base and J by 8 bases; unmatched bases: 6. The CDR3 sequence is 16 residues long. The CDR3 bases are TGCGCCAGCAGCCAAGCCTCTGGGACAGGGGGCGACATTCAGTACTTC. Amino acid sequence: CASSQASGTGGDIQYF.

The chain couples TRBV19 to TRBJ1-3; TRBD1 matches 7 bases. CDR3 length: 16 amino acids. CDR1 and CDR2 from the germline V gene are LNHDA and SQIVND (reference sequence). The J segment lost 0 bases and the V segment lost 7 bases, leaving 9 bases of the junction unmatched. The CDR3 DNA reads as TGTGCCAGTACCAGAAGACGGGACAGCTCTGGAAACACCATATATTTT. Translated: CASTRRRDSSGNTIYF.

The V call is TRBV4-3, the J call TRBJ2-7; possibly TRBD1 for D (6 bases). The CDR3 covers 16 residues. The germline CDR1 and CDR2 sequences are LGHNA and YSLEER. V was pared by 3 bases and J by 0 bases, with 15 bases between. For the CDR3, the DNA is TGCGCCAGCAGCCACTTGCTGTCGGACAGCTCCTACGAGCAGTACTTC. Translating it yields CASSHLLSDSSYEQYF.

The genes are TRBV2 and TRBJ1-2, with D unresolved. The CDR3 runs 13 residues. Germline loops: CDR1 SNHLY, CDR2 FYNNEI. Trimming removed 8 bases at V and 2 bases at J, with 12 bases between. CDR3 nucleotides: TGTGCCAGCCGCCTAAACTTCAACTATGGCTACACCTTC. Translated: CASRLNFNYGYTF.

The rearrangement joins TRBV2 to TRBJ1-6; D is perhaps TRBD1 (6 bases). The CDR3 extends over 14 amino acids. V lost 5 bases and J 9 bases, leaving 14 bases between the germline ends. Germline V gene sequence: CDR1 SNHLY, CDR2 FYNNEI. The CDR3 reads CASSLQGQVSPLHF. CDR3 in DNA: TGTGCCAGCAGTCTTCAGGGGCAGGTTTCACCCCTCCACTTT.

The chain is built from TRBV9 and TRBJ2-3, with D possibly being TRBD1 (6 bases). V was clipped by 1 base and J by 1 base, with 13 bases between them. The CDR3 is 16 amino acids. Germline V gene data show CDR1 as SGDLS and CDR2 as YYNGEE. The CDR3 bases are TGTGCCAGCAGCGTATTGGACAGCAGGGGCACAGATACGCAGTATTTT. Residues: CASSVLDSRGTDTQYF.

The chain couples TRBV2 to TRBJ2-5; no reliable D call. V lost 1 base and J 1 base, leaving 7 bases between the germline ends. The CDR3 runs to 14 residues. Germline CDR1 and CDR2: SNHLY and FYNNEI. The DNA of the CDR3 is TGTGCCAGCAGTGAAGTGCAGGCCCAAGAGACCCAGTACTTC. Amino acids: CASSEVQAQETQYF.

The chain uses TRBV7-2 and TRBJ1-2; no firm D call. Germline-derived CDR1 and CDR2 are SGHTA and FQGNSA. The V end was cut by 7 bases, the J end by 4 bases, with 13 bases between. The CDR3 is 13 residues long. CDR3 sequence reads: CASTYRRIYGYTF. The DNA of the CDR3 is TGTGCCAGCACCTACAGACGGATCTATGGCTACACCTTC.

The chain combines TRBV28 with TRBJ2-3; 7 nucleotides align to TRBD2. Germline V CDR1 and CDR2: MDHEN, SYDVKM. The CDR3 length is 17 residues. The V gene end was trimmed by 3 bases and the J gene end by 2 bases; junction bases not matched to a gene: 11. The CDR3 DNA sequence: TGTGCCAGCAGTTTTGTGAGGAGCGGGAAAGACACAGATACGCAGTATTTT. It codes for CASSFVRSGKDTDTQYF.